This entry describes one TCR beta chain. This entry comes from a study of Graves' ophthalmopathy and Graves' hyperthyroidism. From germline, CDR1 is SGHNT and CDR2 YYREEE (reference sequence). The CDR3 spans 16 residues. V was clipped by 4 bases and J by 1 base, with 17 bases between them. The PBMCs were taken from 10 ml of fresh peripheral blood. RNA transcripts provided the template for amplifying TCR beta CDR3 regions. In the first round, RT-PCR was carried out with HTBI primers, and a multiplex PCR formed the second round. TCRdb analysed the multiplex PCR reads with MiXCR anew, one entry per CDR3 protein. The data hold about 660,000 distinct CDR3 sequences, with 35% to 50% observed a single time.

The clonotype was recovered from an adult man with Graves' ophthalmopathy. The rearrangement joins TRBV5-4 to TRBJ2-5; D unresolved. Sequencing input: peripheral blood. The CDR3 loop is CASSPSPIPAQETQYF. The CDR3 DNA sequence: TGTGCCAGCAGCCCCTCTCCGATTCCGGCCCAAGAGACCCAGTACTTC.